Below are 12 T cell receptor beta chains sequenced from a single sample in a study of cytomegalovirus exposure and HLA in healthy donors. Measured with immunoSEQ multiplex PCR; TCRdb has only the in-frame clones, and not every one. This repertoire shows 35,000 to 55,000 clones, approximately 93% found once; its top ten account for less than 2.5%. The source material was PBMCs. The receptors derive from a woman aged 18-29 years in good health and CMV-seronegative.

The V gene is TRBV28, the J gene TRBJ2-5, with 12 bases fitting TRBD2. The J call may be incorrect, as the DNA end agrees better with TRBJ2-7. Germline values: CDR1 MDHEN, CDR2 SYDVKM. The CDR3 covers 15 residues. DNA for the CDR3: TGTGCCAGCAGAGCCTCTAGCGGGAGGGCCTACGAGCAGTACTTC. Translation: CASRASSGRAYEQYF.

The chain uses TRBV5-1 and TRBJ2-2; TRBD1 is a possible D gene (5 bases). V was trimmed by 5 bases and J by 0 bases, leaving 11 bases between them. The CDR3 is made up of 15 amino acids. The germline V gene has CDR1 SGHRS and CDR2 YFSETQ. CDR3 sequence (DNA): TGCGCCAGCAGGTCACAGGTGCCGAACACCGGGGAGCTGTTTTTT. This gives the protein CASRSQVPNTGELFF.

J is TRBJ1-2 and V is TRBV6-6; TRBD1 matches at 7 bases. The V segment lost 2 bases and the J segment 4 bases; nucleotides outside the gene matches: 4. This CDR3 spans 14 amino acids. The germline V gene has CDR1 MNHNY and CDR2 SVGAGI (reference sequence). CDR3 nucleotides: TGTGCCAGCAGTTACCAGGGGGTTGTCTATGGCTACACCTTC. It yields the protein CASSYQGVVYGYTF.

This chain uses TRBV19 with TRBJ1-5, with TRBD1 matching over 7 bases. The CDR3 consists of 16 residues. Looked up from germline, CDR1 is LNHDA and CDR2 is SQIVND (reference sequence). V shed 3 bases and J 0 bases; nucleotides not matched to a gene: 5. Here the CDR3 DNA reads TGTGCCAGTAGTATGACGACAGGGTCTAGCAATCAGCCCCAGCATTTT. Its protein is CASSMTTGSSNQPQHF.

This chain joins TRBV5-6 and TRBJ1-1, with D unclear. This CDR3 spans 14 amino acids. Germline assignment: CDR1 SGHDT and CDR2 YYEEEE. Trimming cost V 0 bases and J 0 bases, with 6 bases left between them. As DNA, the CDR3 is TGTGCCAGCAGCTTGGACAGAATGAACACTGAAGCTTTCTTT. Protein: CASSLDRMNTEAFF.

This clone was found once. The CDR3 coding sequence is TGTGCCAGTAGTATTGCACGAGGGAGCAATCAGCCCCAGCATTTT. Its translation is CASSIARGSNQPQHF. This chain joins TRBV19 and TRBJ1-5; D gene uncertain. Germline CDR1 reads LNHDA; CDR2 reads SQIVND (reference sequence). The CDR3 covers 15 residues. V was cut by 3 bases and J by 1 base, with 10 bases left in between.

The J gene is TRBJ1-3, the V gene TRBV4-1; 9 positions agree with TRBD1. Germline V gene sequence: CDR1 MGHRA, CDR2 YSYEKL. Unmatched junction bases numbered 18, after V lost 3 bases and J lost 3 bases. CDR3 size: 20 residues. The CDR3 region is CASSQSTIGQGILIGNTIYF. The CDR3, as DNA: TGCGCCAGCAGCCAGTCAACGATCGGACAGGGGATTCTTATTGGAAACACCATATATTTT.

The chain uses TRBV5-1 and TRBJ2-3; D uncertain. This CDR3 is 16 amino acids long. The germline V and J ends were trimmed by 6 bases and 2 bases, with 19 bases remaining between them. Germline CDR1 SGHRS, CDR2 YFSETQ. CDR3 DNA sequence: TGCGCCAGCAACCCCGGAGCCGTATCCCACACAGATACGCAGTATTTT. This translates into CASNPGAVSHTDTQYF.

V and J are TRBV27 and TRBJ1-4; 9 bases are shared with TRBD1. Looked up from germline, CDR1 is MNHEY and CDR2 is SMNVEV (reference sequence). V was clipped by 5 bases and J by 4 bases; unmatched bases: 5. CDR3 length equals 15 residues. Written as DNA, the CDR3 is TGTGCCAGCAGTCCGGGACAGGGAAATAATGAAAAACTGTTTTTT. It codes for CASSPGQGNNEKLFF. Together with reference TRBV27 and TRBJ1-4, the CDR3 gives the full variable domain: EAQVTQNPRYLITVTGKKLTVTCSQNMNHEYMSWYRQDPGLGLRQIYYSMNVEVTDKGDVPEGYKVSRKEKRNFPLILESPSPNQTSLYFCASSPGQGNNEKLFFGSGTQLSVL.

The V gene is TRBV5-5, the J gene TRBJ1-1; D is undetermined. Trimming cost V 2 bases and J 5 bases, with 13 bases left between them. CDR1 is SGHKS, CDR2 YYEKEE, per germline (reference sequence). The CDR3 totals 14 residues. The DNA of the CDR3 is TGTGCCAGCAGCTTTGGCAAATTAGCTACTGAAGCTTTCTTT. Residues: CASSFGKLATEAFF.

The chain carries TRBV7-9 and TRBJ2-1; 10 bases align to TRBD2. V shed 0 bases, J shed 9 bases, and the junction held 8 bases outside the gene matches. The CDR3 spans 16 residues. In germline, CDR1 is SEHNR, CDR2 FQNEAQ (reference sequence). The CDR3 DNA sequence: TGTGCCAGCAGCTTAGCGCGTCTAGCGGGAGTGGGTGAGCAGTTCTTC. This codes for CASSLARLAGVGEQFF.

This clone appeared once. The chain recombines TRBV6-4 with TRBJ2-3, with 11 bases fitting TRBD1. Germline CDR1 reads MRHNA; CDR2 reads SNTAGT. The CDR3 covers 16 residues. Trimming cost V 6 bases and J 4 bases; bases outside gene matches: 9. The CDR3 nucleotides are TGTGCCAGCAGCGAGGGGACAGGGGGTACAGCAGATACGCAGTATTTT. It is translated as CASSEGTGGTADTQYF.